These T cell receptor beta chains were read from a single sample in a study of tumor-infiltrating lymphocytes in primary liver carcinoma. One entry per CDR3 protein, called by TCRdb with MiXCR from the multiplex PCR reads. The table has under 200,000 distinct CDR3 sequences, around four fifths seen once. The specimen was tumor tissue from primary liver carcinoma. The receptors were gathered from a man aged 35-49 years with primary liver carcinoma and hepatitis B virus infection. Each CDR3 is given with its conserved first and last residue. The D gene is left open where the match is weak. Size values are once, few and many counts, or a class for expanded clones, and some rows have none.

V	J	D	size	CDR3	DNA
TRBV6-5	TRBJ2-6	TRBD2	.	CASTYNRSGSTGANVLTF	TGTGCCAGCACTTATAATCGTAGCGGGAGTACTGGGGCCAACGTCCTGACTTTC
TRBV5-4	TRBJ1-2	.	.	CASSEGSVNYGYTF	TGTGCCAGCAGCGAAGGGTCAGTTAACTATGGCTACACCTTC
TRBV4-3	TRBJ2-2	.	.	CASSQDNGTNTGDLFF	TGCGCCAGCAGCCAAGATAATGGAACGAACACCGGGGACCTGTTTTTT
TRBV11-3	TRBJ2-3	.	once	CASSPATLKSGTDTQYF	TGTGCCAGCAGCCCCGCGACCTTGAAAAGCGGCACAGATACGCAGTATTTT
TRBV4-2	TRBJ2-5	TRBD2	.	CTSSQSMTSGAGVNF	TGTACCAGCAGCCAGTCTATGACTAGCGGGGCAGGGGTAAACTTC
TRBV5-1	TRBJ1-4	TRBD1	many	CASRDTGARGEKLFF	TGCGCCAGCAGGGACACAGGGGCGCGAGGGGAAAAACTGTTTTTT
TRBV12-3/TRBV12-4	TRBJ2-1	.	.	CDSARRGGDLLNEQFF	TGTGACAGCGCCCGAAGGGGCGGGGATTTACTTAATGAACAGTTCTTC
TRBV12-3/TRBV12-4	TRBJ2-5	.	.	CASNLIMGETQYF	TGTGCCAGCAATTTAATAATGGGAGAGACCCAGTACTTC
TRBV29-1	TRBJ2-7	TRBD1	.	CNAGRQGNEHYF	TGCAACGCCGGACGACAGGGTAACGAGCATTACTTC
TRBV11-3	TRBJ1-5	.	.	CDSSLDLGVAQPQHF	TGTGACAGTAGCTTAGATCTGGGAGTGGCTCAGCCCCAGCATTTT
TRBV6-1	TRBJ2-6	.	many	CASSAVSGANVLTF	TGTGCCAGCAGTGCAGTCTCTGGGGCCAACGTCCTGACTTTC
TRBV7-9	TRBJ1-1	.	many	CASSLGVETEAFF	TGTGCCAGCAGCTTGGGGGTTGAAACTGAAGCTTTCTTT
TRBV29-1	TRBJ2-2	TRBD1	.	CSVEITGAEELFF	TGCAGCGTTGAGATAACAGGGGCGGAGGAGCTGTTTTTT
TRBV6-1	TRBJ1-1	.	.	CASCPTGYTEASF	TGTGCCAGCTGTCCTACAGGGTACACTGAAGCTTCCTTT
TRBV11-1	TRBJ2-7	.	.	CSSREKRSYEQYF	TGTTCCAGCAGGGAGAAGCGATCTTACGAGCAGTACTTC
TRBV29-1	TRBJ2-6	TRBD2	once	CSVRGTSGSLSGANVLTF	TGCAGCGTTAGAGGGACTAGCGGGAGCCTCTCTGGGGCTAACGTCCTGACTTTC
TRBV5-6	TRBJ1-1	.	.	CVSSLVPRTVNTEAFF	TGTGTCAGCAGCTTGGTTCCTAGGACGGTGAACACTGAAGCTTTCTTT
TRBV20-1	TRBJ1-1	.	.	CSARKMNTEAFF	TGCAGTGCTAGAAAGATGAACACTGAAGCTTTCTTT
TRBV6-5	TRBJ1-2	.	few	CASSSGVGVANYGYTF	TGTGCCAGCAGTTCCGGGGTCGGGGTCGCCAACTATGGTTACACCTTC
TRBV6-1	TRBJ2-1	TRBD1	.	CVSSWVRGFSNEQFF	TGTGTCAGCAGTTGGGTCAGGGGGTTTAGCAATGAGCAGTTCTTC
TRBV5-6	TRBJ2-7	TRBD1	few	CASSQDPGQGENEQYF	TGTGCCAGCAGCCAGGACCCTGGACAGGGTGAAAACGAGCAGTACTTC
TRBV6-1	TRBJ1-5	TRBD1	.	CASRIGTGDQPRHF	TGTGCCAGCAGGATTGGGACAGGCGATCAGCCCCGGCATTTT
TRBV5-1	TRBJ2-1	.	.	CASILAPTSGSLNNEQFF	.
TRBV21-1	TRBJ2-1	.	.	CASNNAGLAGLSYNEQFF	TGTGCCAGCAACAACGCCGGGCTAGCTGGGCTCTCCTACAATGAGCAGTTCTTC
TRBV29-1	TRBJ2-5	.	.	CNGMDSGETHYF	TGCAATGGTATGGACAGTGGAGAGACCCATTACTTC
TRBV5-4	TRBJ2-5	TRBD1	.	CASSITTGGTGETQYF	TGTGCCAGTAGCATAACGACAGGGGGCACGGGAGAGACCCAGTACTTC
TRBV6-5	TRBJ2-5	TRBD2	once	CASSPGLGLIEQHF	TGTGCCAGCAGTCCGGGACTAGGATTGATCGAGCAGCACTTC
TRBV29-1	TRBJ1-2	.	.	CSASQGTENGYTF	TGCAGCGCCTCGCAGGGGACTGAGAATGGCTACACGTTC
TRBV5-6	TRBJ2-5	TRBD2	once	CASTQTSGRTGETQYF	TGTGCCAGCACCCAGACTAGCGGAAGGACTGGTGAAACCCAGTACTTC
TRBV10-3	TRBJ2-1	.	once	CAINNPGQGVVELFF	TGTGCCATCAATAACCCGGGACAAGGAGTAGTTGAGCTGTTCTTC
TRBV11-1	TRBJ2-1	.	.	CASGLGVSKNEQFF	TGTGCGAGCGGCTTAGGCGTCTCGAAGAATGAGCAGTTCTTC
TRBV10-2	TRBJ1-1	TRBD1	.	CASSGQGSSEAFF	TGCGCGAGCTCCGGACAGGGGAGCAGTGAAGCTTTCTTT
TRBV11-2	TRBJ2-7	.	.	CVSSSGRLYAHEQYF	TGTGTCAGCAGCTCCGGACGGCTTTACGCACACGAGCAGTACTTC
TRBV11-2	TRBJ2-5	.	.	CVSSSGASGRETQYF	TGTGTCAGCAGCTCAGGGGCTAGCGGACGAGAGACCCAGTACTTC
TRBV5-4	TRBJ2-2	.	.	CASSFGGTGELFF	TGTGCCAGCAGCTTCGGGGGAACCGGGGAGCTATTTTTT
TRBV20-1	TRBJ2-7	.	.	CSALTRGRADEQYF	TGCAGCGCCCTTACTAGAGGGAGAGCAGACGAGCAGTACTTC
TRBV7-9	TRBJ1-1	.	.	CASSPQWANTEAFF	TGTGCCAGCAGCCCTCAATGGGCGAACACTGAAGCTTTCTTT
TRBV29-1	TRBJ2-1	TRBD1	.	CSIETGDPYNEQLF	TGCAGCATTGAAACAGGGGACCCCTACAACGAGCAGTTATTC
TRBV10-3	TRBJ1-1	TRBD1	.	CAISGQGLSAEDFF	TGTGCCATCAGCGGACAGGGTCTGAGCGCTGAAGATTTCTTT
TRBV29-1	TRBJ2-2	.	once	CSAKGIGELFF	TGCAGCGCCAAGGGGATAGGGGAGCTGTTTTTC